This entry is about one TCR beta chain. The antigen is not known. This sample is drawn from a study of T cell responses to AZD1222 COVID-19 vaccine. Study findings and constraints: CD4 TCRs associated with vaccination spanned spike, dominating at 160-218 and 743-854.

CDR1 and CDR2 from the germline V gene are MNHEY and SMNVEV (reference sequence). Trimming cost V 6 bases and J 4 bases; bases outside gene matches: 12. This CDR3 has 17 residues. Sequencing was performed with immunoSEQ multiplex PCR; in TCRdb, only in-frame clones are kept and a portion is missing. The sample has 120,000 or so clones, around 94% seen once. V gene TRBV27 combines with J gene TRBJ1-2; the match to TRBD1 covers 12 bases. The sequenced sample was peripheral blood, obtained on day 0 of AZD1222 vaccination. This receptor was taken from an adult in good health. The DNA for the CDR3 is TGTGCCAGCAGCCCCGGGACAGGGGGCCTATTCGGCTATGGCTACACCTTC. This sequence encodes CASSPGTGGLFGYGYTF.